A selection of T cell receptor beta chains follows, all from one sample in a study of blood T cells in healthy people across ages. MiXCR, run by TCRdb on the 5' RACE reads, gives a single entry per CDR3 protein. The sample records about 650,000 distinct CDR3 sequences, roughly 32% being singletons. Sequenced sample: blood. All receptors come from a woman over 75 in good health. Each CDR3 is given with its conserved first and last residue. D genes are given only for firm matches. Clone size is stated in some rows and not others, as once, few, many or a class when expanded.

>TRBJ2-1|many|TRBV3-1|TRBD2
CASSQEPLAGPYNEQFF
TGTGCCAGCAGCCAAGAGCCACTAGCGGGGCCCTACAATGAGCAGTTCTTC
>TRBJ1-1|many|TRBV25-1|TRBD1
CASSEIQGTGGAWITEAFF
TGTGCCAGCAGTGAAATTCAGGGGACAGGGGGCGCTTGGATTACTGAAGCTTTCTTT
>TRBJ2-5|many|TRBV20-1|TRBD2
CSARDSGGLNNQETQYF
TGCAGTGCTAGAGATTCGGGGGGGCTTAATAACCAAGAGACCCAGTACTTC
>TRBJ2-1|-|TRBV6-6|-
CASSYRGESVEQFF
TGTGCCAGCAGTTACAGGGGGGAGTCCGTTGAGCAGTTCTTC
>TRBJ2-2|-|TRBV20-1|TRBD1
CSARAPTGGTTGELFF
TGCAGTGCTAGAGCCCCGACAGGGGGCACCACCGGGGAGCTGTTTTTT
>TRBJ1-4|-|TRBV29-1|-
CSVGANNEKLFF
TGCAGCGTTGGGGCAAATAATGAAAAACTGTTTTTT
>TRBJ2-5|-|TRBV20-1|TRBD2
CSAVRAGEETQYF
TGCAGTGCCGTTAGAGCGGGGGAAGAGACCCAGTACTTC
>TRBJ2-1|once|TRBV30|-
CAWSSQGRGEQFF
TGTGCCTGGAGTTCCCAAGGACGAGGGGAGCAGTTCTTC
>TRBJ1-2|many|TRBV29-1|TRBD1
CSVEDATGQGPNGYTF
TGCAGCGTTGAAGATGCGACCGGACAGGGGCCCAATGGCTACACCTTC
>TRBJ1-5|many|TRBV6-2/TRBV6-3|-
CASSSLGRGGNQPQHF
TGTGCCAGCAGTTCCCTCGGTAGGGGAGGCAATCAGCCCCAGCATTTT
>TRBJ1-2|many|TRBV4-1|-
CASSQGLRVGGYTF
TGCGCCAGCAGCCAAGGTCTCAGGGTGGGTGGCTACACCTTC
>TRBJ1-2|many|TRBV20-1|-
CSASHSPAWVAYGYTF
TGCAGTGCTAGCCACAGCCCAGCTTGGGTAGCCTATGGCTACACCTTC
>TRBJ2-1|many|TRBV7-6|TRBD2
CASSRRGSGGDSGEQFF
TGTGCCAGCAGCAGAAGGGGTAGCGGGGGGGACTCCGGTGAGCAGTTCTTC
>TRBJ2-3|-|TRBV6-1|-
CVSSARQRPSTDTQYF
TGTGTCAGCAGTGCCAGACAGAGACCTAGCACAGATACGCAGTATTTT
>TRBJ1-2|many|TRBV15|-
CATSRDIGGDGYTF
TGTGCCACCAGCAGAGACATCGGTGGAGACGGCTACACCTTC
>TRBJ2-1|many|TRBV4-3|-
CASSQGGRYEQFF
TGCGCCAGCAGCCAAGGAGGGAGGTATGAGCAGTTCTTC
>TRBJ1-1|-|TRBV30|TRBD1
CAWTSKGGQVWNTEAFF
TGTGCCTGGACCTCCAAGGGGGGACAGGTATGGAACACTGAAGCTTTCTTT
>TRBJ1-5|-|TRBV12-3/TRBV12-4|-
CANSFRTDQPQHF
TGTGCCAACAGTTTCAGAACGGATCAGCCCCAGCATTTT
>TRBJ2-2|many|TRBV11-2|-
CASSLRAGTGELFF
TGTGCCAGCAGCTTACGGGCGGGCACCGGGGAGCTGTTTTTT
>TRBJ1-3|-|TRBV7-9|TRBD1
CASSPPGGSSLSGNTIYF
TGTGCCAGCAGCCCCCCAGGGGGTTCCTCACTCTCTGGAAACACCATATATTTT
>TRBJ2-4|-|TRBV12-3/TRBV12-4|TRBD2
CASSLDGGKINIQYF
TGTGCCAGCAGTTTAGACGGGGGGAAGATAAACATTCAGTACTTC
>TRBJ2-3|-|TRBV15|-
CATSREGTGGKSDTQYF
TGTGCCACCAGCAGAGAAGGGACGGGCGGAAAATCAGATACGCAGTATTTT
>TRBJ2-1|many|TRBV5-1|-
CASSAGTSYNEQFF
TGCGCCAGCAGCGCCGGGACCTCCTACAATGAGCAGTTCTTC
>TRBJ1-1|many|TRBV12-3/TRBV12-4|-
CASSLGTLNTEAFF
TGTGCCAGCAGTTTAGGGACCTTGAACACTGAAGCTTTCTTT
>TRBJ1-1|-|TRBV10-3|-
CAISGGVTKAFF
TGTGCCATCAGTGGGGGGGTCACGAAAGCTTTCTTT
>TRBJ1-1|many|TRBV20-1|TRBD1
CSARTPPYRQGAGRNTEAFF
TGCAGTGCTAGAACCCCCCCATACCGACAGGGGGCGGGAAGGAACACTGAAGCTTTCTTT
>TRBJ2-7|-|TRBV20-1|-
CSAPNLYEQYF
TGCAGTGCTCCCAACCTCTACGAGCAGTACTTC
>TRBJ2-3|-|TRBV20-1|TRBD1
CSARDLIRQGADTQYF
TGCAGTGCTAGAGACCTGATCAGACAGGGGGCAGATACGCAGTATTTT
>TRBJ1-1|-|TRBV30|TRBD1
CAWIQGATEAFF
TGTGCCTGGATACAGGGGGCCACTGAAGCTTTCTTT
>TRBJ1-2|many|TRBV12-3/TRBV12-4|-
CASSLHSNSYGYTF
TGTGCCAGCAGTTTACACAGTAATTCCTATGGCTACACCTTC
>TRBJ2-5|many|TRBV29-1|-
CSAGMSGRETQYF
TGCAGCGCTGGTATGTCAGGGAGGGAGACCCAGTACTTC
>TRBJ2-2|many|TRBV7-2|-
CASSSRTVSGELFF
TGTGCCAGCAGCTCTAGGACAGTAAGCGGGGAGCTGTTTTTT
>TRBJ2-5|many|TRBV6-5|TRBD1
CASRNRGFGETQYF
TGTGCCAGCAGGAACAGGGGGTTTGGAGAGACCCAGTACTTC
>TRBJ2-1|many|TRBV20-1|TRBD1
CSASKFGTGVGEQFF
TGCAGTGCTTCTAAGTTCGGGACAGGGGTCGGTGAGCAGTTCTTC
>TRBJ1-5|-|TRBV3-1|-
CAGSQGPRIYPQHF
TGTGCCGGCAGCCAGGGTCCAAGGATCTATCCCCAGCATTTT
>TRBJ2-1|once|TRBV14|-
CASSRAGSYNKQFF
TGTGCCAGCAGCCGGGCAGGGAGCTACAATAAGCAGTTCTTC
>TRBJ1-1|-|TRBV30|-
CAWSDTAKAFF
TGTGCCTGGAGTGATACAGCTAAAGCTTTCTTT
>TRBJ2-5|-|TRBV14|-
CASSRTLASETQYF
TGTGCCAGCAGCCGAACTCTAGCGTCGGAGACCCAGTACTTC
>TRBJ2-5|-|TRBV6-5|TRBD2
CASSYVAGGTSETQYF
TGTGCCAGCAGTTACGTAGCGGGGGGTACGTCGGAGACCCAGTACTTC
>TRBJ2-7|many|TRBV5-1|-
CASREDREQYF
TGCGCCAGCAGAGAAGACAGGGAGCAGTACTTC
>TRBJ2-7|many|TRBV18|-
CASSPLGPSYEQYF
TGTGCCAGCTCACCGCTAGGACCGAGCTACGAGCAGTACTTC
>TRBJ2-3|few|TRBV20-1|TRBD2
CSAPRRLAGGVSTDTQYF
TGCAGTGCTCCGCGGCGACTAGCGGGGGGCGTTAGCACAGATACGCAGTATTTT
>TRBJ2-3|-|TRBV29-1|-
CSVGLDLDTQYF
TGCAGCGTCGGGCTCGACCTAGATACGCAGTATTTT
>TRBJ2-2|-|TRBV7-7|-
CASSGRTGERFF
TGTGCCAGCAGCGGGCGCACCGGGGAGCGGTTTTTT
>TRBJ1-4|-|TRBV7-2|-
CASSTTGRTGGEKLFF
TGTGCCAGCAGCACAACGGGTAGGACTGGAGGTGAAAAACTGTTTTTT
>TRBJ2-3|few|TRBV12-3/TRBV12-4|-
CASSLGQGPSADTEYF
TGTGCCAGCAGTTTAGGTCAGGGGCCTAGCGCAGATACGGAGTATTTT
>TRBJ1-2|-|TRBV18|-
CASSNQGKHGYTF
TGTGCCAGCTCAAATCAGGGGAAACATGGCTACACCTTC
>TRBJ2-3|-|TRBV25-1|TRBD1
CASSETRGPVDTQYF
TGTGCCAGCAGTGAGACCAGGGGGCCGGTGGATACGCAGTATTTT
>TRBJ2-1|-|TRBV29-1|TRBD2
CSVESLPGLALNEQFF
TGCAGCGTTGAGTCGCTGCCGGGACTAGCCCTCAATGAGCAGTTCTTC
>TRBJ2-7|many|TRBV11-2|-
CASSFFETAYEQYF
TGTGCCAGCAGCTTCTTTGAGACAGCCTACGAGCAGTACTTC
>TRBJ2-1|-|TRBV9|TRBD2
CASSVVLAGNYNEQFF
TGTGCCAGCAGCGTAGTGTTAGCGGGAAACTACAATGAGCAGTTCTTC
>TRBJ1-2|many|TRBV14|-
CASSLGGGADYGYTF
TGTGCCAGCAGCCTGGGAGGAGGTGCGGACTATGGCTACACCTTC